Below, 2 T cell receptor beta chains from the same sample are listed, as sequenced in a study of T-cell memory formation after mild COVID-19. TCRdb reprocessed the 5' RACE reads via MiXCR and lists one record per CDR3 protein. The data contain about 560,000 distinct CDR3 sequences, 17% of them seen just once; the ten biggest clones take up 8.1%. Sequenced sample: PBMCs or a T cell subset sorted from them (not recorded which). Receptors originate from an adult woman who had mild COVID-19 (a few samples of this study predate the infection). Cell type and time point are not known.

This chain connects TRBV20-1 to TRBJ2-7, with TRBD2 matching over 13 bases. Germline-derived CDR1 and CDR2 are DFQATT and SNEGSKA (reference sequence). The CDR3 has 12 residues. The trim removed 7 bases at V and 9 bases at J, leaving 6 bases unmatched. Here the CDR3 reads CSVGTSGTGQYF. CDR3 DNA: TGCAGTGTTGGGACTAGCGGGACCGGGCAGTACTTC.

This rearrangement joins TRBV20-1 to TRBJ2-2; D not certain. Trimming pared 3 bases from V and 7 bases from J, leaving 12 bases between. The CDR3 spans 13 residues. CDR1 and CDR2 (germline): DFQATT, SNEGSKA (reference sequence). The CDR3 protein is CSARTVLGGELFF. CDR3 in DNA: TGCAGTGCTAGGACCGTTTTAGGCGGGGAGCTGTTTTTT.